Listed below are T cell receptor beta chains from one sample, sequenced in a study of blood T cell repertoires in COVID-19. Repertoires were generated with immunoSEQ multiplex PCR, while TCRdb's copy carries only in-frame clones and drops some. In the table there are over 200,000 clones, roughly four fifths of which are singletons. The sequencing input was PBMCs or T cells enriched from blood (not recorded which). The receptor source for this set is a man aged 60 to 75 who had recovered from COVID-19. Both conserved end residues are part of each CDR3. A D gene is named only where the DNA matches it firmly. The size entry is marked missing in some rows and otherwise reads once, few, many or a size class.

v_gene	abundance	j_gene	d_gene	CDR3aa	CDR3nt
TRBV6-5	-	TRBJ1-2	TRBD1	CASSYDRENYGYTF	TGTGCCAGCAGTTACGACAGGGAGAACTATGGCTACACCTTC
TRBV5-4	-	TRBJ1-5	-	CASSSPSRRYSNQPQHF	TGTGCCAGCAGCTCACCCAGCAGGCGTTATAGCAATCAGCCCCAGCATTTT
TRBV7-2	once	TRBJ2-3	TRBD2	CASSRGLAGGTDTQYF	TGTGCCAGCAGTCGGGGACTAGCGGGGGGCACAGATACGCAGTATTTT
TRBV4-3	few	TRBJ1-2	-	CASSQEGGAYYGYTF	TGCGCCAGCAGCCAAGAGGGGGGGGCGTACTATGGCTACACCTTC
TRBV5-1	-	TRBJ2-5	-	CASSPVGLIQETQYF	TGCGCCAGCAGCCCCGTTGGCTTGATCCAAGAGACCCAGTACTTC
TRBV11-3	-	TRBJ1-2	-	CASSPSGQGYTF	TGTGCCAGCAGCCCGTCAGGCCAGGGCTACACCTTC
TRBV5-4	-	TRBJ2-5	TRBD1	CASSFDRGYQETQYF	TGTGCCAGCAGCTTCGACAGGGGTTACCAAGAGACCCAGTACTTC
TRBV9	-	TRBJ2-1	TRBD2	CASSGGTSGENEQFF	TGTGCCAGCAGCGGGGGGACTAGCGGGGAAAATGAGCAGTTCTTC
TRBV5-1	-	TRBJ2-3	TRBD2	CASSLGLAGATSTDTQYF	TGCGCCAGCAGCCTGGGACTAGCGGGAGCAACTAGCACAGATACGCAGTATTTT
TRBV19	-	TRBJ1-2	-	CASSTTGWYGYTF	TGTGCCAGTAGTACCACAGGGTGGTATGGCTACACCTTC
TRBV6-2/TRBV6-3	-	TRBJ1-6	-	CASSTGLRDSAPLHF	TGTGCCAGCAGTACAGGGTTGAGAGACTCAGCGCCCCTCCACTTT
TRBV11-3	-	TRBJ1-4	-	CASSPPRAEKLFF	TGTGCCAGCAGCCCTCCCAGGGCTGAAAAACTGTTTTTT
TRBV14	-	TRBJ1-4	-	CASSQDPGENEKLFF	TGTGCCAGCAGCCAAGATCCAGGGGAGAATGAAAAACTGTTTTTT
TRBV5-1	-	TRBJ1-6	-	CASSLGMARDGSPLHF	TGCGCCAGCAGCTTGGGGATGGCCAGGGATGGTTCACCCCTCCACTTT
TRBV5-1	once	TRBJ1-1	TRBD1	CASSAGTGNTEAFF	TGCGCCAGCAGCGCAGGGACAGGGAACACTGAAGCTTTCTTT
TRBV6-5	-	TRBJ2-7	-	CASRGGSYEQYF	TGTGCCAGCAGGGGGGGTTCCTACGAGCAGTACTTC
TRBV11-3	-	TRBJ2-7	-	CASSPQHGTYEQYF	TGTGCCAGCAGCCCTCAACACGGGACCTACGAGCAGTACTTC
TRBV5-1	-	TRBJ2-1	TRBD2	CASSFREGNEQFF	TGCGCCAGCAGCTTCCGGGAGGGGAATGAGCAGTTCTTC
TRBV7-2	-	TRBJ2-1	TRBD2	CASSLDSSGGYEQFF	TGTGCCAGCAGCTTAGACTCTAGCGGGGGGTATGAGCAGTTCTTC
TRBV7-7	-	TRBJ1-1	-	CASSLQENTEAFF	TGTGCTAGCAGTTTACAGGAGAACACTGAAGCTTTCTTT
TRBV7-2	-	TRBJ1-2	-	CASSTRGGMTDGYTF	TGTGCCAGCAGCACCCGCGGGGGGATGACAGATGGCTACACCTTC
TRBV2	-	TRBJ1-5	-	CASRGDSNQPQHF	TGTGCCAGCAGGGGAGATAGCAATCAGCCCCAGCATTTT
TRBV11-2	few	TRBJ1-1	-	CASSLETLGGAFF	TGTGCCAGCAGCTTAGAAACCCTCGGAGGAGCTTTCTTT
TRBV7-6	-	TRBJ2-5	-	CASSFFADWRGQETQYF	TGTGCCAGCAGCTTTTTCGCGGATTGGCGGGGCCAAGAGACCCAGTACTTC
TRBV7-9	-	TRBJ2-7	-	CASSLLESSYEQYF	TGTGCCAGCAGCTTATTGGAGAGCTCCTACGAGCAGTACTTC
TRBV3-1/TRBV3-2	-	TRBJ1-2	-	CASSQEGERVSGYTF	TGTGCCAGCAGCCAAGAAGGGGAGCGGGTGTCAGGCTACACCTTC
TRBV4-2	-	TRBJ2-3	TRBD2	CASSQEVTSGGTDTQYF	TGTGCCAGCAGCCAGGAAGTGACTAGCGGGGGCACAGATACGCAGTATTTT
TRBV11-3	-	TRBJ1-1	-	CASSPPGLHTEAFF	TGTGCCAGCAGCCCTCCGGGACTACACACTGAAGCTTTCTTT
TRBV29-1	-	TRBJ2-3	TRBD2	CSVEGLAEGVDTQYF	TGCAGCGTTGAAGGACTAGCGGAGGGGGTCGATACGCAGTATTTT
TRBV3-1/TRBV3-2	few	TRBJ2-7	TRBD2	CASSQGGGLYEQYF	TGTGCCAGCAGCCAAGGCGGGGGGCTCTACGAGCAGTACTTC
TRBV19	once	TRBJ2-3	-	CASSIGGSSPGATDTQYF	TGTGCCAGTAGTATAGGAGGGTCTAGCCCCGGAGCCACAGATACGCAGTATTTT
TRBV5-5	-	TRBJ1-2	TRBD1	CASSRQGENYGYTF	TGTGCCAGCAGCCGACAGGGAGAGAACTATGGCTACACCTTC
TRBV5-1	-	TRBJ2-3	-	CASSSEGREGTDTQYF	TGCGCCAGCAGCTCGGAGGGCAGGGAAGGGACAGATACGCAGTATTTT
TRBV30	-	TRBJ1-6	TRBD1	CAWSVRTGTNSPLHF	TGTGCCTGGAGTGTAAGGACAGGGACTAATTCACCCCTCCACTTT
TRBV11-3	-	TRBJ2-3	TRBD2	CASSPSLLAGGLADTQYF	TGTGCCAGCAGCCCTTCCCTCCTAGCGGGGGGGCTGGCAGATACGCAGTATTTT
TRBV6-2/TRBV6-3	-	TRBJ1-4	-	CASSYDRQATNEKLFF	TGTGCCAGCAGTTACGACCGGCAGGCAACTAATGAAAAACTGTTTTTT
TRBV5-4	few	TRBJ1-4	-	CASSLDAGDEKLFF	TGTGCCAGCAGCTTGGATGCGGGAGATGAAAAACTGTTTTTT
TRBV6-5	-	TRBJ1-2	-	CASSYSNSYGYTF	TGTGCCAGCAGTTACTCGAACAGCTATGGCTACACCTTC
TRBV6-5	-	TRBJ1-3	-	CASRGAGNTIYF	TGTGCCAGCAGAGGGGCTGGAAACACCATATATTTT
TRBV11-2	once	TRBJ1-4	TRBD1	CASSLFGGGPATNEKLFF	TGTGCCAGCAGCTTATTTGGAGGGGGCCCCGCAACTAATGAAAAACTGTTTTTT
TRBV12-3/TRBV12-4	-	TRBJ1-1	TRBD1	CASSPRTGTEAFF	TGTGCCAGCAGTCCAAGGACAGGGACTGAAGCTTTCTTT
TRBV6-5	once	TRBJ1-3	-	CASSYGQGGNTIYF	TGTGCCAGCAGTTACGGGCAGGGCGGAAACACCATATATTTT
TRBV21-1	-	TRBJ1-4	-	CASLDPGQKNVDEKLFF	TGTGCCAGCCTCGACCCGGGACAGAAAAATGTAGATGAAAAACTGTTTTTT
TRBV19	few	TRBJ1-6	-	CASSKGMGGRSPLHF	TGTGCCAGTAGTAAGGGCATGGGGGGGCGTTCACCCCTCCACTTT
TRBV7-2	-	TRBJ1-6	-	CASSLAENSPLHF	TGTGCCAGCAGCTTAGCAGAGAATTCACCCCTCCACTTT
TRBV6-5	-	TRBJ1-3	TRBD1	CASSSGQVSGNTIYF	TGTGCCAGCAGTTCCGGACAGGTCTCTGGAAACACCATATATTTT
TRBV3-1/TRBV3-2	once	TRBJ2-1	-	CASSTRDLIYNEQFF	TGTGCCAGCAGCACCCGGGATCTAATTTACAATGAGCAGTTCTTC
TRBV7-8	-	TRBJ1-1	-	CASSSQTVNTEAFF	TGTGCCAGCAGCTCCCAGACAGTGAACACTGAAGCTTTCTTT
TRBV6-5	-	TRBJ1-1	TRBD1	CASSRDREAFF	TGTGCCAGCAGTCGGGACAGGGAAGCTTTCTTT
TRBV11-3	few	TRBJ1-1	-	CASSLNYLNTEAFF	TGTGCCAGCAGCTTGAACTACCTGAACACTGAAGCTTTCTTT
TRBV10-3	-	TRBJ1-1	-	CATGRGTTEAFF	TGTGCCACCGGACGGGGAACCACTGAAGCTTTCTTT
TRBV19	-	TRBJ1-2	-	CASSIETGLYGYTF	TGTGCCAGTAGTATCGAGACAGGTCTCTATGGCTACACCTTC
TRBV6-6	-	TRBJ1-1	-	CASRYPVVTEAFF	TGTGCCAGCAGGTATCCGGTTGTGACTGAAGCTTTCTTT
TRBV11-3	few	TRBJ2-5	-	CASSLNTPYQETQYF	TGTGCCAGCAGCTTAAATACTCCGTACCAAGAGACCCAGTACTTC
TRBV5-1	few	TRBJ1-2	-	CASSFGGTSDYGYTF	TGCGCCAGCAGCTTTGGGGGGACCTCTGACTATGGCTACACCTTC